The 8 T cell receptor beta chains below were found in one sample sequenced in a study of Ad26.COV2.S vaccination and SARS-CoV-2 variants. The method was immunoSEQ multiplex PCR; TCRdb's version includes in-frame clones alone and lacks a portion of them. The sample has fewer than 800,000 clones; more than 70% are singletons. Treatment in this sample: some 19 received Ad26.COV2.S at low or high dose, single or two shots; roughly five received placebo; per-sample allocation not given. Sampling took place 63 days after the first vaccine or placebo injection. The source material was peripheral blood, sampled in a trial of Ad26.COV2.S vaccine versus placebo. These receptors all come from a person between 18 and 60 years old who received the Ad26.COV2.S COVID-19 vaccine or a placebo.

Remarks on this clone: An end of the junction differs from the germline gene, which may be a read error. This chain uses TRBV7-7 with TRBJ2-3; D call uncertain. The CDR3 loop spans 15 amino acids. Germline V CDR1 and CDR2: SSHAT, FNYEAQ (reference sequence). This chain's CDR3 is CASSATFADTDTQYF. The CDR3 coding sequence is TGTGCTAGCAGCGCCACTTTTGCCGACACAGATACGCAGTATTTT.

This rearrangement joins TRBV9 to TRBJ2-1, with 7 bases fitting TRBD1. Germline trimming cut 3 bases from V and 7 bases from J; bases unmatched to any gene: 4. The CDR3 consists of 13 residues. Germline loops: CDR1 SGDLS, CDR2 YYNGEE. The CDR3 spells CASSEQGWNEQFF. CDR3 DNA sequence: TGTGCCAGCAGCGAACAGGGGTGGAATGAGCAGTTCTTC.

This clone turned up a few times. The chain couples TRBV9 to TRBJ1-3; D is unresolved. The length of the CDR3 is 13 residues. Trimming pared 0 bases from V and 10 bases from J, leaving 11 bases between. From germline, CDR1 is SGDLS and CDR2 YYNGEE. This CDR3 is CASSVESSRTIYF. The CDR3 DNA follows: TGTGCCAGCAGCGTAGAGTCATCTAGGACCATATATTTT.

The chain combines TRBV19 with TRBJ2-1; the match to TRBD1 covers 7 bases. This CDR3 spans 14 amino acids. Germline trimming cut 7 bases from V and 8 bases from J; bases unmatched to any gene: 11. Germline V lookup: CDR1 LNHDA, CDR2 SQIVND (reference sequence). The CDR3: CASNPSTGRHEQFF. CDR3 in DNA: TGTGCCAGTAACCCCTCGACAGGGCGCCATGAGCAGTTCTTC.

The rearrangement joins TRBV29-1 to TRBJ2-5; a possible D gene is TRBD1 (6 bases). Germline CDR1 reads SQVTM; CDR2 reads ANQGSEA. V gave up 7 bases and J gave up 2 bases, with 17 bases separating them. The CDR3 is 14 amino acids. The DNA for the CDR3 is TGCAGCGCATACCCGGACAGCCGACAAGAGACCCAGTACTTC. It encodes CSAYPDSRQETQYF.

The V and J genes are TRBV7-9 and TRBJ2-5; perhaps TRBD2 as D (5 bases). The germline V and J ends were trimmed by 4 bases and 5 bases, with 17 bases remaining between them. CDR1 SEHNR and CDR2 FQNEAQ come from the germline V gene (reference sequence). The CDR3 has 15 amino acids. CDR3 in DNA: TGTGCCAGCAGCTATTCGACTATGGGTAGGGAGACCCAGTACTTC. It specifies CASSYSTMGRETQYF.

The J gene is TRBJ2-5, the V gene TRBV15, with 12 bases aligning to TRBD2. J gave up 2 bases and V 5 bases, and 3 bases lay outside the gene matches. CDR3 size: 15 residues. Germline assignment: CDR1 LNHNV and CDR2 YYDKDF (reference sequence). DNA of the CDR3: TGTGCCACCAGCCTAGCGGGGGGGCAACAAGAGACCCAGTACTTC. Amino acids: CATSLAGGQQETQYF.

The chain combines TRBV10-3 with TRBJ2-7, with D tentatively TRBD2 (6 bases). Deletions cut 0 bases from V and 4 bases from J, with 10 bases between. Germline V CDR1 and CDR2: ENHRY, SYGVKD. There are 14 residues in the CDR3. This CDR3 is CAISESGRGYEQYF. DNA for the CDR3: TGTGCCATCAGTGAGTCAGGGCGGGGATACGAGCAGTACTTC.